The entry that follows covers one T cell receptor (beta chain) sequence. RNA extraction and reverse transcription yielded cDNA as sequencing template. Clones were read by immunoSEQ multiplex PCR, and TCRdb kept only the in-frame ones, dropping some. The table records roughly 100,000 clones, roughly 46% of them present only once. Per the germline V gene, CDR1 is MGHRA and CDR2 is YSYEKL. V was cut by 0 bases and J by 0 bases, with 7 bases left in between. The CDR3 spans 15 residues. The data stem from a study of CD8+ T cells in alopecia areata. Study background: The study gave treated patients oral tofacitinib at 5 to 10 mg twice daily. The authors scored treated patients' severity by affected scalp percentage.

Treatment indicated: oral pan-JAK inhibitor, 5-10 mg twice daily. Lesional scalp tissue (obtained by punch biopsy) and peripheral blood were collected from alopecia areata patients. The V and J genes are TRBV4-1 and TRBJ2-3; D might be TRBD1 (6 bases). The sequence was obtained from a human donor with alopecia areata. This sample comprised CD8+ T cells sorted from blood, obtained at week 24, from a patient treated with tofacitinib. CDR3 region: CASSQEGASTDTQYF. The CDR3 nucleotides are TGCGCCAGCAGCCAAGAGGGGGCCAGCACAGATACGCAGTATTTT.